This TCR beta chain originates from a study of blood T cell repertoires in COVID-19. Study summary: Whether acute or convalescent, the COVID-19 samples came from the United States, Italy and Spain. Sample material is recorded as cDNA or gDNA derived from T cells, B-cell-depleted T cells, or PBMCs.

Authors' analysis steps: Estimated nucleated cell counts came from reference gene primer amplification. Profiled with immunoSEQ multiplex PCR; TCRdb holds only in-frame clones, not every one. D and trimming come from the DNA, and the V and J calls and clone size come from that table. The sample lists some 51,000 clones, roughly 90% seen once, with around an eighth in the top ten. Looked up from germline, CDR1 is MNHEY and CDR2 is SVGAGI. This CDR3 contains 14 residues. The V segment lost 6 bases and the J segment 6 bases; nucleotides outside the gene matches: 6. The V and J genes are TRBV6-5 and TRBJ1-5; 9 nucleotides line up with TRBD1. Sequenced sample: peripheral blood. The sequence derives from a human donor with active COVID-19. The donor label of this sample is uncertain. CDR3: CASSVTGGGQPQHF. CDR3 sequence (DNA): TGTGCCAGCAGCGTAACAGGGGGCGGTCAGCCCCAGCATTTT.